This T cell receptor (beta chain) was observed in a study of T-cell memory formation after mild COVID-19. Whole-study results and caveats: Cross-reactive memory appears to have joined, as suggested by some responding clones showing up in pre-infection memory.

The CDR3 consists of 13 residues. CDR1 and CDR2 from the germline V gene are MNHEY and SVGAGI. V shed 7 bases and J shed 0 bases, with 9 bases lying between them. One entry per CDR3 protein results from TCRdb running MiXCR on the 5' RACE reads. In the table there are approximately 500,000 distinct CDR3 sequences, approximately 25% of which are singletons. Regarding this clonotype: Antigen specificity is unknown.

The sequence was obtained from an adult woman who had mild COVID-19 (a few samples of this study predate the infection). Cell type and time point are not known. This sequence joins TRBV6-5 and TRBJ2-5, with D unclear. The sample comprised PBMCs or a T cell subset sorted from them (not recorded which). CDR3 bases: TGTGCCAGCAACCAGGCGCACCAAGAGACCCAGTACTTC. Its protein product is CASNQAHQETQYF.